These 5 T cell receptor beta chains originate from one sample sequenced in a study of OX40 agonist ivuxolimab in advanced cancers. Libraries were prepared by immunoSEQ multiplex PCR; TCRdb keeps only in-frame clonotypes and omits some of them. Here the sample spans more than 80,000 clones, about 90% being singletons. This material consisted of CD4+ or CD8+ T cells sorted from blood, taken in a trial of the OX40 agonist ivuxolimab. Receptors were obtained from an adult with an advanced solid tumor such as melanoma, head and neck, liver or kidney cancer.

The CDR3 DNA is TGTGCCAGTAGTGCCGGGACAGGGGGCTTGAATGAGCAGTTCTTC. Encoded protein: CASSAGTGGLNEQFF. The V call is TRBV19, the J call TRBJ2-1; 12 bases fit TRBD1. Per the germline V gene, CDR1 is LNHDA and CDR2 is SQIVND (reference sequence). The CDR3 spans 15 residues. V lost 5 bases, J lost 7 bases, and 6 bases stayed unmatched.

The chain couples TRBV2 to TRBJ2-2; D not certain. Trimming stripped 4 bases from V and 8 bases from J, with 11 bases between. CDR3 length: 13 residues. Per the germline V gene, CDR1 is SNHLY and CDR2 is FYNNEI. For the CDR3, the DNA is TGTGCCAGCAGTGTGGCCAACTCGGGGGAGCTGTTTTTT. Translating gives CASSVANSGELFF.

The chain combines TRBV5-4 with TRBJ2-6; D not certain. The CDR3 covers 16 residues. Germline V gene lookup returns CDR1 SGHNT and CDR2 YYREEE (reference sequence). V shed 4 bases and J shed 1 base, with 12 bases lying between them. Here the CDR3 reads CASSIRAGSGANVLTF. Here the CDR3 DNA reads TGTGCCAGCAGCATACGGGCCGGATCTGGGGCCAACGTCCTGACTTTC.

J is TRBJ2-3 and V is TRBV4-3; a possible D gene is TRBD2 (5 bases). The CDR3 runs to 16 residues. V lost 1 base and J 3 bases, leaving 14 bases between the germline ends. Germline CDR1 reads LGHNA; CDR2 reads YSLEER. CDR3: CASSQARGSRTDTQYF. CDR3 DNA: TGCGCCAGCAGCCAAGCCCGTGGGAGTAGGACAGATACGCAGTATTTT.

This clone was observed a handful of times. The V gene is TRBV30, the J gene TRBJ1-5; D might be TRBD1 (5 bases). Germline loops: CDR1 GTSNPN, CDR2 SVGIG (reference sequence). Between the trimmed V and J ends, which lost 2 bases and 6 bases, there was a span of 11 bases. The CDR3 extends over 13 amino acids. CDR3 loop: CAWSNQGIQPQHF. In DNA, the CDR3 is TGTGCCTGGAGTAACCAGGGAATTCAGCCCCAGCATTTT.